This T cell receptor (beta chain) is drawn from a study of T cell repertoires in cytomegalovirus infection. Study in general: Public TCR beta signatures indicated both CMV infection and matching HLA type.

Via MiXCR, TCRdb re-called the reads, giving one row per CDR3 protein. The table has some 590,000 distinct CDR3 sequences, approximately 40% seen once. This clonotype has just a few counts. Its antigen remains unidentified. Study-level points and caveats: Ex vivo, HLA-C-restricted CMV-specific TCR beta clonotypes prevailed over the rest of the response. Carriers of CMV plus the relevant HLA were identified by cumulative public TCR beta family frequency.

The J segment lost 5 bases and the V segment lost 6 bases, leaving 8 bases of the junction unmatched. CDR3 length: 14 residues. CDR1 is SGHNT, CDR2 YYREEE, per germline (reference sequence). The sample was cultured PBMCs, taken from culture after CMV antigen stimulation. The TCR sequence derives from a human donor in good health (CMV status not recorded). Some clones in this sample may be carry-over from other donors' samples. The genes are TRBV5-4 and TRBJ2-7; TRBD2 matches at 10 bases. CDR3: CASTYGTSVHEQYF. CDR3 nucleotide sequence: TGTGCCAGCACTTACGGGACTAGCGTCCACGAGCAGTACTTC.